The present entry profiles one T cell receptor beta chain with its context. Its antigen remains unidentified. Other DNA sequences in the same sample also yield this CDR3. Primers: 60 Vbeta forward and 13 Jbeta reverse. Only in-frame clones appear in the TCRdb table, and some are missing; sequencing was by immunoSEQ multiplex PCR. The sample consists of over 130,000 clones, approximately 80% of them appearing once. The data were taken from a study of cytomegalovirus exposure and HLA in healthy donors. Study observations and caveats: A missense DCLRE1C variant was associated with V- and J-gene trimming of TCR beta chains in a later analysis, and an independent cohort replicated the association. Fewer than 20,000 TCR beta sequences were associated with HLA alleles at 0.05 false discovery rate in a later analysis. Previous analysis showed most TCR beta V segments were productive about 87% or about 30% of the time. Some public TCRs appeared in many individuals, while most sequences were rare.

The CDR3 covers 14 residues. Looked up from germline, CDR1 is ENHRY and CDR2 is SYGVKD. Trimming stripped 0 bases from V and 5 bases from J, with 10 bases between. The chain links TRBV10-3 to TRBJ1-2; no definite D call. The source is a man in his forties or fifties in good health and CMV-seronegative. The sequencing input was PBMCs. In nucleotides, the CDR3 is TGTGCCATCAGTGAGTCTGCTTACTCATATGGCTACACCTTC. It encodes CAISESAYSYGYTF.